These T cell receptor beta chains were read from a single sample in a study of long-term antiretroviral therapy in people with HIV. TCRdb keeps only in-frame clones here, not all; method: immunoSEQ multiplex PCR. Of roughly 28,000 clones in the sample, about 81% were seen once. The starting material was unsorted PBMCs, obtained 2.9 years after starting antiretroviral therapy. The receptors were sampled from a man in his fifties with HIV. CDR3s include the opening cysteine and the closing phenylalanine or tryptophan. A D gene is named only where the DNA matches it firmly. Clone sizes are given selectively: once, few, many, or a class where the clone is expanded.

d_gene: .; abundance: .; j_gene: TRBJ2-7; len: 13; v_gene: TRBV19; CDR3aa: CATGSPGAYEQYF; CDR3nt: TGTGCGACCGGGTCCCCAGGCGCCTACGAGCAGTACTTC
d_gene: TRBD2; abundance: once; j_gene: TRBJ2-1; len: 22; v_gene: TRBV4-1; CDR3aa: CASSHEALLTSGGPKGYNEQFF; CDR3nt: TGCGCCAGCAGCCACGAGGCCCTCTTGACTAGCGGGGGGCCAAAGGGCTACAATGAGCAGTTCTTC
d_gene: .; abundance: .; j_gene: TRBJ1-6; len: 15; v_gene: TRBV9; CDR3aa: CASSVRTDRNSPLHF; CDR3nt: TGTGCCAGCAGCGTTAGGACCGATCGCAATTCACCCCTCCACTTT
d_gene: TRBD1; abundance: .; j_gene: TRBJ1-6; len: 15; v_gene: TRBV9; CDR3aa: CASSVATGVNSPLHF; CDR3nt: TGTGCCAGCAGCGTAGCTACAGGGGTTAATTCACCCCTCCACTTT
d_gene: .; abundance: .; j_gene: TRBJ1-2; len: 14; v_gene: TRBV14; CDR3aa: CASSQVRFAYGYTF; CDR3nt: TGTGCCAGCAGCCAAGTCCGATTCGCTTATGGCTACACCTTC
d_gene: .; abundance: .; j_gene: TRBJ2-3; len: 13; v_gene: TRBV5-5; CDR3aa: CASSGGSTDTQYF; CDR3nt: TGTGCCAGCAGCGGGGGAAGCACAGATACGCAGTATTTT
d_gene: .; abundance: few; j_gene: TRBJ1-4; len: 15; v_gene: TRBV19; CDR3aa: CASGFGGGLNEKLFF; CDR3nt: TGTGCCAGTGGCTTCGGGGGTGGCCTTAATGAAAAACTGTTTTTT
d_gene: .; abundance: .; j_gene: TRBJ1-2; len: 14; v_gene: TRBV28; CDR3aa: CASRGHLINYGYTF; CDR3nt: TGTGCCAGCAGGGGACACCTAATTAACTATGGCTACACCTTC
d_gene: TRBD1; abundance: .; j_gene: TRBJ1-6; len: 15; v_gene: TRBV11-1; CDR3aa: CASSLGTGGVSPLHF; CDR3nt: TGTGCCAGCAGCTTAGGAACAGGGGGCGTTTCACCCCTCCACTTT
d_gene: TRBD1; abundance: .; j_gene: TRBJ1-6; len: 14; v_gene: TRBV18; CDR3aa: CASSQQGSDSPLHF; CDR3nt: TGTGCCAGCTCGCAACAGGGGAGCGATTCACCCCTCCACTTT
d_gene: .; abundance: .; j_gene: TRBJ1-5; len: 15; v_gene: TRBV30; CDR3aa: CAWSLGGSSNQPQHF; CDR3nt: TGTGCCTGGAGCCTTGGAGGCTCCAGCAATCAGCCCCAGCATTTT
d_gene: .; abundance: .; j_gene: TRBJ1-3; len: 13; v_gene: TRBV10-3; CDR3aa: CAISGTVGNTIYF; CDR3nt: TGTGCCATCAGTGGGACAGTTGGAAACACCATATATTTT
d_gene: .; abundance: few; j_gene: TRBJ1-1; len: 11; v_gene: TRBV28; CDR3aa: CASSLGTEAFF; CDR3nt: TGTGCCAGCAGTTTAGGCACTGAAGCTTTCTTT
d_gene: TRBD1; abundance: .; j_gene: TRBJ2-7; len: 16; v_gene: TRBV7-9; CDR3aa: CASSLSQGGQTYEQYF; CDR3nt: TGTGCCAGCAGCTTGTCACAGGGGGGCCAAACCTACGAGCAGTACTTC
d_gene: TRBD2; abundance: .; j_gene: TRBJ2-1; len: 18; v_gene: TRBV2; CDR3aa: CASSASVGTSGAYNEQFF; CDR3nt: TGTGCCAGCAGTGCATCGGTTGGGACTAGCGGGGCCTACAATGAGCAGTTCTTC
d_gene: .; abundance: .; j_gene: TRBJ2-1; len: 15; v_gene: TRBV9; CDR3aa: CASSVERRNYNEQFF; CDR3nt: TGTGCCAGCAGCGTGGAGCGGAGGAACTACAATGAGCAGTTCTTC
d_gene: .; abundance: .; j_gene: TRBJ2-3; len: 14; v_gene: TRBV28; CDR3aa: CASSLAGLEDTQYF; CDR3nt: TGTGCCAGCAGTTTAGCGGGTCTGGAAGATACGCAGTATTTT
d_gene: .; abundance: .; j_gene: TRBJ1-2; len: 12; v_gene: TRBV29-1; CDR3aa: CSGSDLGRGYTF; CDR3nt: TGCAGCGGATCCGACCTAGGGCGCGGCTACACCTTC
d_gene: .; abundance: .; j_gene: TRBJ2-1; len: 17; v_gene: TRBV9; CDR3aa: CASSQGTSIVGDNEQFF; CDR3nt: TGTGCCAGCAGCCAAGGGACTTCCATTGTTGGAGACAATGAGCAGTTCTTC
d_gene: TRBD1; abundance: few; j_gene: TRBJ2-7; len: 12; v_gene: TRBV2; CDR3aa: CASRRQGYEQYF; CDR3nt: TGTGCCAGCAGACGACAGGGCTACGAGCAGTACTTC
d_gene: .; abundance: .; j_gene: TRBJ2-3; len: 15; v_gene: TRBV30; CDR3aa: CAWSVKGPGADTQYF; CDR3nt: TGTGCCTGGAGTGTAAAGGGCCCGGGGGCAGATACGCAGTATTTT
d_gene: .; abundance: .; j_gene: TRBJ1-1; len: 14; v_gene: TRBV6-5; CDR3aa: CASSYLGADTEAFF; CDR3nt: TGTGCCAGCAGTTATTTGGGGGCTGACACTGAAGCTTTCTTT